The rows below give T cell receptor beta chains drawn from one sample of a study of shared clonotypes between healthy human individuals. Method: immunoSEQ multiplex PCR; TCRdb's copy keeps in-frame clones and lacks some. The sample holds some 2.1 million clones; 90% to 95% are singletons and the top ten take 0.13%. The sample was naive CD4+ T cells sorted from blood. These receptor sequences come from a young man in good health. The CDR3 runs from the conserved cysteine through the conserved F or W. D genes are given only for firm matches. The size field is filled for only some rows; it gives once, few, many or a size class.

V gene	clone size	J gene	D gene	CDR3 DNA	CDR3 protein
TRBV4-3	-	TRBJ1-2	-	TGCGCCAGCAGCCAAGATCGCGGGATTAACTATGGCTACACCTTC	CASSQDRGINYGYTF
TRBV15	-	TRBJ2-1	-	TGTGCCACCAGCAGGGGAGAGGGGCGATCCTACAATGAGCAGTTCTTC	CATSRGEGRSYNEQFF
TRBV5-5	-	TRBJ1-1	-	TGTGCCAGCAGCATTCAGGGAGGGAACACTGAAGCTTTCTTT	CASSIQGGNTEAFF
TRBV6-1	-	TRBJ2-7	-	TGTGCCAGCAGTGAAACAGCGGTCTACGGGGGCGAGCAGTACTTC	CASSETAVYGGEQYF
TRBV18	-	TRBJ2-3	-	TGTGCCAGCTCACCAGGTATGGCGGATACGCAGTATTTT	CASSPGMADTQYF
TRBV7-2	once	TRBJ2-2	TRBD2	TGTGCCAGCAGCGCCGGACTAGCGGGCACCGGGGAGCTGTTTTTT	CASSAGLAGTGELFF
TRBV7-8	-	TRBJ2-2	-	TGTGCCAGCAGCTTAGCAGAGGCCACCGGGGAGCTGTTTTTT	CASSLAEATGELFF
TRBV5-5	-	TRBJ2-3	TRBD1	TGTGCCAGCAGCTTGGCCGGGACAGGGGCAGATACGCAGTATTTT	CASSLAGTGADTQYF
TRBV6-5	-	TRBJ1-4	-	TGTGCCAGCAGTACCGTAGACAAAAATGAAAAACTGTTTTTT	CASSTVDKNEKLFF
TRBV6-5	-	TRBJ2-7	TRBD2	TGTGCCAGCAGTTACCTAGCGGGGGGTGGGGAGCAGTACTTC	CASSYLAGGGEQYF
TRBV30	-	TRBJ2-7	-	TGTGCCTGTATAGATATATACGAGCAGTACTTC	CACIDIYEQYF
TRBV7-2	-	TRBJ2-7	-	TGTGCCAGCAGCGCCCTCTCCTACGAGCAGTACTTC	CASSALSYEQYF
TRBV5-1	-	TRBJ2-7	-	TGCGCCAGCAGCTTGGCCGCCGGGCCCTACGAGCAGTACTTC	CASSLAAGPYEQYF
TRBV5-6	few	TRBJ1-2	-	TGTGCCAGCAGCTTCCCAGGGATGCCTGGCTACACCTTC	CASSFPGMPGYTF
TRBV4-3	-	TRBJ2-2	-	TGCGCCAGCAGCCAAGATCCGGGGTGGGGCGGGGAGCTGTTTTTT	CASSQDPGWGGELFF
TRBV5-6	-	TRBJ1-3	-	TGTGCCAGCAGCCCGAGCTGGATCCAGGGAAACACCATATATTTT	CASSPSWIQGNTIYF
TRBV5-6	-	TRBJ2-3	TRBD2	TGTGCCAGCAGGGGACTAGCGGGGGCGGAAGATACGCAGTATTTT	CASRGLAGAEDTQYF
TRBV6-5	-	TRBJ2-1	-	TGTGCCAGCAAGGGCGCCGGTGAGCAGTTCTTC	CASKGAGEQFF
TRBV5-1	-	TRBJ1-2	-	TGCGCCAGCAGCTTGGAGGACAATAACTATGGCTACACCTTC	CASSLEDNNYGYTF
TRBV4-3	-	TRBJ2-7	-	TGCGCCAGCAGCCAAGAACCGGGTCGCGAGCAGTACTTC	CASSQEPGREQYF
TRBV30	-	TRBJ2-1	-	TGTGCCTGGAAGGGGGACTTCTCCTACAATGAGCAGTTCTTC	CAWKGDFSYNEQFF
TRBV7-9	-	TRBJ1-4	-	TGTGCCAGCAGCTTGTATGGACAGACTAATGAAAAGCTGTTTTTT	CASSLYGQTNEKLFF
TRBV7-3	-	TRBJ2-3	-	TGTGCCAGCAGCCTAACTCCGACAGATACGCAGTATTTT	CASSLTPTDTQYF
TRBV14	-	TRBJ2-7	-	TGTGCCAGCAGCCAAGGAGACCGGGGGTCCTACGAGCAGTACTTC	CASSQGDRGSYEQYF
TRBV6-5	-	TRBJ2-7	TRBD1	TGTGCCAGCAGAGGACAGGGTTACGAGCAGTACTTC	CASRGQGYEQYF
TRBV5-1	-	TRBJ2-1	TRBD2	TGCGCCAGCAGCTTGCCTAGCGGGGGGCGAAATGAGCAGTTCTTC	CASSLPSGGRNEQFF
TRBV6-1	once	TRBJ2-1	TRBD2	TGTGCCAGCAGTGAACCCGGGACTAGCGACAATGAGCAGTTCTTC	CASSEPGTSDNEQFF
TRBV9	-	TRBJ2-2	-	TGTGCCAGCAGCGTAGGGGGGACCGGGGAGCTGTTTTTT	CASSVGGTGELFF
TRBV25-1	-	TRBJ2-2	-	TGTGCCAGTAGGTTGAACACCGGGGAGCTGTTTTTT	CASRLNTGELFF
TRBV28	once	TRBJ1-2	TRBD1	TGTGCCAGCCGAGCAGGGGGGGGACGCTATGGCTACACCTTC	CASRAGGGRYGYTF
TRBV5-1	-	TRBJ2-3	TRBD2	TGCGCCAGCAGCTCGGGCGGGAGAGGGACAGATACGCAGTATTTT	CASSSGGRGTDTQYF
TRBV6-6	-	TRBJ2-7	-	TGTGCCAGCAGTTACAAGGGGTCAAACACCTACGAGCAGTACTTC	CASSYKGSNTYEQYF
TRBV5-1	-	TRBJ2-5	-	TGCGCCAGCAGCGTTGGGGGAGCTGAGACCCAGTACTTC	CASSVGGAETQYF
TRBV7-2	-	TRBJ2-7	TRBD1	TGTGCCAGCAGCACCGAGACAGGGCGCGAGCAGTACTTC	CASSTETGREQYF
TRBV7-2	-	TRBJ2-7	-	TGTGCCAGCAGCCGAGACATCCCCTACGAGCAGTACTTC	CASSRDIPYEQYF
TRBV11-2	-	TRBJ2-1	TRBD2	TGTGCCAGCAGCTTTTCCAGCGGGGGATATTACAATGAGCAGTTCTTC	CASSFSSGGYYNEQFF
TRBV4-2	-	TRBJ2-7	-	TGTGCCAGCGCCAACGGGCCCTACGAGCAGTACTTC	CASANGPYEQYF
TRBV7-2	-	TRBJ2-3	-	TGTGCCAGCAGCTTACGATCAGATACGCAGTATTTT	CASSLRSDTQYF
TRBV19	once	TRBJ2-5	-	TGTGCCAGTAGTAGGCTACAGCAAGAGACCCAGTACTTC	CASSRLQQETQYF
TRBV6-5	-	TRBJ1-1	-	TGTGCCAGCAAGAACGCAGGGTTGAACACTGAAGCTTTCTTT	CASKNAGLNTEAFF
TRBV5-1	-	TRBJ2-7	TRBD1	TGCGCCAGCAGCACCGGACAGGGTATCTACGAGCAGTACTTC	CASSTGQGIYEQYF
TRBV5-4	-	TRBJ1-6	TRBD1	TGTGCCAGCAGCCCAGAGACAGGGACCCTTTCACCCCTCCACTTT	CASSPETGTLSPLHF
TRBV7-6	-	TRBJ1-2	TRBD1	TGTGCCAGCAGCTTATCCTCAGGGGGCCAGGGCTACACCTTC	CASSLSSGGQGYTF
TRBV5-1	-	TRBJ2-2	-	TGCGCCAGCAGCTTTGGGCCCCAACCCACCGGGGAGCTGTTTTTT	CASSFGPQPTGELFF
TRBV19	-	TRBJ2-3	-	TGTGCCAGTAGTACCCCGGAGGGTCGCACAGATACGCAGTATTTT	CASSTPEGRTDTQYF